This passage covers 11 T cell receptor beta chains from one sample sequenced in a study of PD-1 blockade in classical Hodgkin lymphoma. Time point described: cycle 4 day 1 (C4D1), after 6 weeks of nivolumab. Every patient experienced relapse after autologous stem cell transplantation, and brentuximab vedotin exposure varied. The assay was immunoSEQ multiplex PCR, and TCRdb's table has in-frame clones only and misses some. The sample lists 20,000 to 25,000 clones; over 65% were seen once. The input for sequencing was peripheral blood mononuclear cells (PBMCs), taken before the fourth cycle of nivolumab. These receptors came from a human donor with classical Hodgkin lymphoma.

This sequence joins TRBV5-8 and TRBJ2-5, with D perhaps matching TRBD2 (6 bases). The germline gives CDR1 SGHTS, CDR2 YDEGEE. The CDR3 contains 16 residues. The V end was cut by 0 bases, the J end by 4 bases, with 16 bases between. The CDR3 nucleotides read TGTGCCAGCAGCTTGGCCGCGTTTATGGGGGGAGAGACCCAGTACTTC. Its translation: CASSLAAFMGGETQYF.

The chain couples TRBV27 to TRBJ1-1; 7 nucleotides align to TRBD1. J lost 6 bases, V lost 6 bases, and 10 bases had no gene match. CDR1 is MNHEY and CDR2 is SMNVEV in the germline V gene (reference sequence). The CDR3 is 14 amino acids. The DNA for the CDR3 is TGTGCCAGCAGAAAAGACAGGGTGGACCCTGAAGCTTTCTTT. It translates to CASRKDRVDPEAFF.

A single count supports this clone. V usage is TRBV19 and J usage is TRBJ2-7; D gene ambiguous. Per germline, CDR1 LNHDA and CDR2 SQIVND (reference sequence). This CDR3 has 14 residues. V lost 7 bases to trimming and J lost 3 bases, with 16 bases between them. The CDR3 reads CASKVTVGFYEQYF. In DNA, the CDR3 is TGTGCCAGTAAGGTAACGGTCGGTTTCTACGAGCAGTACTTC.

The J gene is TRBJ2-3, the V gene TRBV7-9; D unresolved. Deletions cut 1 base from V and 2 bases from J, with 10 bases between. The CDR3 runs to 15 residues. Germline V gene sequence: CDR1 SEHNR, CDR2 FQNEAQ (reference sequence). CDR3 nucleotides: TGTGCCAGCAGCTTAGTAGTTCCCCCCACAGATACGCAGTATTTT. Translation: CASSLVVPPTDTQYF.

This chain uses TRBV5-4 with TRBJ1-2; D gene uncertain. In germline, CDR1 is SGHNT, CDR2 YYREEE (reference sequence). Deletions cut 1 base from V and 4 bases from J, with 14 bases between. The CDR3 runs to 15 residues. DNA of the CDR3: TGTGCCAGCAGCTTGTCCGCTAGATACGCCTATGGCTACACCTTC. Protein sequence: CASSLSARYAYGYTF.

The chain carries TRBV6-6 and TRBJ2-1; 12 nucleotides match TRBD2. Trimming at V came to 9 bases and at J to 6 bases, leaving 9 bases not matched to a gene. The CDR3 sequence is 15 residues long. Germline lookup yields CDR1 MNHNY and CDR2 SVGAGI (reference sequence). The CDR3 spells CASSPSGRASNEQFF. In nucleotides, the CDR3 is TGTGCCAGTTCCCCTAGCGGGAGGGCCTCCAATGAGCAGTTCTTC.

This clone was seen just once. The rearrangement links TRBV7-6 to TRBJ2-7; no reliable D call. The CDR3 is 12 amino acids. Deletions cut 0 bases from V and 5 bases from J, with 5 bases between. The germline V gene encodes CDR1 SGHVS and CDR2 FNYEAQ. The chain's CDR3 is CASSLAVDEQYF. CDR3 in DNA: TGTGCCAGCAGCTTAGCTGTCGACGAGCAGTACTTC.

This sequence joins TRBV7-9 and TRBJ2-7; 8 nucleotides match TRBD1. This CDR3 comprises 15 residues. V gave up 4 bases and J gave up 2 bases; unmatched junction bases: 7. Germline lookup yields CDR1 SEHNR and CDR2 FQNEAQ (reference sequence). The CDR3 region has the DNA TGTGCCAGCAGCTCCTACGGACAGGGCCCCTACGAGCAGTACTTC. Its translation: CASSSYGQGPYEQYF.

For the CDR3, the DNA is TGTGCCAGCAGCCCCTATACCTCCGAGCAGTACTTC. It specifies CASSPYTSEQYF. This chain connects TRBV7-9 to TRBJ2-7; D is uncertain. V dropped 5 bases and J dropped 6 bases, with 11 bases sitting between them. The germline gives CDR1 SEHNR, CDR2 FQNEAQ (reference sequence). The CDR3 sequence is 12 residues long.

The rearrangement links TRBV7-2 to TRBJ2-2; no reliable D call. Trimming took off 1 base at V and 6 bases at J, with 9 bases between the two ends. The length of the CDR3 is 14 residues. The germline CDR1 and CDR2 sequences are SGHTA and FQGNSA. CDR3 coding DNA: TGTGCCAGCAGCTTAGTACCATCCGCCGGGGAGCTGTTTTTT. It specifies CASSLVPSAGELFF.

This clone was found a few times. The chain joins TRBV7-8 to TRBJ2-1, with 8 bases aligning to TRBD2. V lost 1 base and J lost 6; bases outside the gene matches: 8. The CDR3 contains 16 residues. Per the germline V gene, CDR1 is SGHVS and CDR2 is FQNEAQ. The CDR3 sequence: CASSLGSGGPGNEQFF. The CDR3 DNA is TGTGCCAGCAGCTTAGGGTCGGGAGGGCCCGGCAATGAGCAGTTCTTC.